Listed below are T cell receptor beta chains from one sample, sequenced in a study of T cells in Graves' hyperthyroidism and ophthalmopathy. MiXCR, applied by TCRdb to the multiplex PCR reads, yields one record per CDR3 protein. Here the sample spans about 420,000 distinct CDR3 sequences, roughly 13% being singletons. The sequenced sample consisted of blood. Source of these receptors: a woman aged 18-35 years with Graves' hyperthyroidism. CDR3s include the opening cysteine and the closing phenylalanine or tryptophan. The D gene is left open where the match is weak. Not all rows give a size; the values are once, few, many and, for expanded clones, a class.

V	D	size	J	DNA	CDR3
TRBV18	TRBD1	few	TRBJ1-1	TGTGCCAGCTCACTTCGGGACAGGGGGCTCGGGAACACTGAAGCTTTCTTT	CASSLRDRGLGNTEAFF
TRBV12-3/TRBV12-4	.	many	TRBJ1-1	TGTGCCAGCAGTTACGGGGCTTTGAACACTGAAGCTTTCTTT	CASSYGALNTEAFF
TRBV25-1	.	many	TRBJ1-4	TGTGCCAGCAGTGAACGTGGGGGGAGCAGTGAAAAACTGTTTTTT	CASSERGGSSEKLFF
TRBV9	TRBD2	once	TRBJ2-1	TGTGCCAGCAGCCTCGGGACTAGAAACTACGATGAGCAGTTCTTC	CASSLGTRNYDEQFF
TRBV3-1	.	many	TRBJ1-1	TGTGCCAGCAGCCGAAGGGCCAGCGGCACTGAAGCTTTCTTT	CASSRRASGTEAFF
TRBV25-1	TRBD2	.	TRBJ2-1	TGTGCCAGCAGCCGAGCGGGAGTGGGCAATGAGCAGTTCTTC	CASSRAGVGNEQFF
TRBV29-1	TRBD1	many	TRBJ2-5	TGCAGCGTTGAAGCAAGCAGGGGGCAAGAGACCCAGTACTTC	CSVEASRGQETQYF
TRBV2	.	.	TRBJ2-7	TGTGCCAGCAATGGAGGGGTCGTCTACGAGCAGTACTTC	CASNGGVVYEQYF
TRBV5-8	TRBD1	many	TRBJ2-7	TGTGCCAGCAGTCCTGGACAGGTGAGCTCCTACGAGCAGTACTTC	CASSPGQVSSYEQYF
TRBV18	.	many	TRBJ1-5	TGTGCCAGCTCCGGAGGACAGCGCAATCAGCCCCAGCATTTT	CASSGGQRNQPQHF
TRBV7-9	TRBD2	many	TRBJ2-1	TGTGCCAGCAGCTCAAAGGGGCTAGCGGGCGAGTTGGGGGAGCAGTTCTTC	CASSSKGLAGELGEQFF
TRBV13	.	.	TRBJ1-6	TGTGCCACCCAGGAGGGTAATTCACCCCTCCACTTT	CATQEGNSPLHF
TRBV9	TRBD1	.	TRBJ1-5	TGTGCCAGCAGCGGAGGACAGGTTGGGCCCCAGCATTTT	CASSGGQVGPQHF
TRBV13	.	many	TRBJ2-7	TGTGCCAGCAGCTTGGGTGGGGTGAGCTCCTACGAGCAGTACTTC	CASSLGGVSSYEQYF
TRBV6-1	.	few	TRBJ1-6	TGTGCCAGCACCAAACAGTTAGCCTATAATTCACCCCTCCACTTT	CASTKQLAYNSPLHF
TRBV2	.	many	TRBJ1-6	TGTGCCACCTCAGTGGCAGTCAGAAATTCACCCCTCCACTTT	CATSVAVRNSPLHF
TRBV6-6	TRBD1	few	TRBJ2-3	TGTGCCAGCAGTTACACAGGGGGTCTAAAAGATACGCAGTATTTT	CASSYTGGLKDTQYF
TRBV18	.	.	TRBJ2-3	TGTGCCAGCTCACCACCGGACTCCGCGCGGTATTTT	CASSPPDSARYF
TRBV9	TRBD2	few	TRBJ2-3	TGTGCCAGCAGCGAATGGGGACTAGCGGGAGGAAGAGATACGCAGTATTTT	CASSEWGLAGGRDTQYF
TRBV28	.	many	TRBJ1-1	TGTGCCAGCAGTTTAGCGGGGGGCGATATTGAAGCTTTCTTT	CASSLAGGDIEAFF
TRBV28	TRBD1	.	TRBJ1-2	TGTGCCAGCAGTCCGACAGCCGGGACAGGGGGCTGGAACTATGGCTACACCTTC	CASSPTAGTGGWNYGYTF
TRBV12-3/TRBV12-4	TRBD2	many	TRBJ2-7	TGTGCCAGCAGTTCGACTAGCGGGAGGGCCAGGCAGTACTTC	CASSSTSGRARQYF